The 11 T cell receptor beta chains below all came from one sample that was sequenced in a study of blood T cells in healthy people across ages. PCR was performed a second time for about 7 to 12 cycles using a sample-barcoded 5' primer and a J-beta primer mix. A single record per CDR3 protein comes from TCRdb applying MiXCR to the 5' RACE reads. The table shows about 2 million distinct CDR3 sequences, with roughly 50% occurring only once. Sequenced: blood. These receptors were collected from a woman aged 40-49 years in good health.

V gene TRBV4-2 combines with J gene TRBJ2-2; a weak D match, TRBD2 (6 bases). Germline CDR1 reads LGHNA; CDR2 reads YNFKEQ. The germline V and J ends were trimmed by 4 bases and 0 bases, with 12 bases remaining between them. CDR3 size: 16 residues. The CDR3 coding sequence is TGTGCCAGCAGCCCCCAGGGACTGACGAACACCGGGGAGCTGTTTTTT. Translation gives CASSPQGLTNTGELFF.

This clonotype came up a few times. The V and J genes are TRBV3-1 and TRBJ2-5; D possibly corresponds to TRBD2 (6 bases). V was trimmed by 8 bases and J by 0 bases, leaving 22 bases between them. The CDR3 covers 17 residues. The germline CDR1 and CDR2 sequences are LGHDT and YNNKEL (reference sequence). The chain's CDR3 is CASDGPSRGRHQETQYF. The CDR3 region has the DNA TGTGCCAGCGACGGACCATCGCGGGGTCGGCACCAAGAGACCCAGTACTTC.

V gene TRBV28 combines with J gene TRBJ2-3; a possible D gene is TRBD2 (5 bases). This CDR3 comprises 16 residues. Trimming left V 6 bases short and J 2 bases short, with 18 bases between. The germline CDR1 and CDR2 sequences are MDHEN and SYDVKM. The CDR3 nucleotides are TGTGCCAGCAGACAAATCCAGCGGTGGAACACAGATACGCAGTATTTT. Translation: CASRQIQRWNTDTQYF.

The rearrangement links TRBV2 to TRBJ1-2, with TRBD1 matching 7 bases. Per germline, CDR1 SNHLY and CDR2 FYNNEI. The CDR3 totals 16 residues. V trimming: 0 bases; J trimming: 3 bases; junction bases outside the gene matches: 7. CDR3 nucleotide sequence: TGTGCCAGCAGTGAAGCGGCGACAGGGATTGACTATGGCTACACCTTC. Encoded protein: CASSEAATGIDYGYTF.

This clonotype was seen a handful of times. The CDR3 region has the DNA TGTGCCACCAGTGACAAACAGGGGGGTACCTACGAGCAGTACTTC. Translation gives CATSDKQGGTYEQYF. The V and J genes are TRBV24-1 and TRBJ2-7; 8 nucleotides match TRBD1. This CDR3 spans 15 amino acids. Germline V gene lookup returns CDR1 KGHDR and CDR2 SFDVKD. V shed 4 bases and J 2 bases; nucleotides not matched to a gene: 6.

With respect to this clonotype: Possible read error: a much larger clone is one base away. CDR3 residues: CASGHDRGDTQYF. As DNA, the CDR3 is TGCGCCAGCGGCCACGATCGGGGGGATACGCAGTATTTT. The chain combines TRBV4-3 with TRBJ2-3; tentatively, D is TRBD2 (6 bases). Germline lookup yields CDR1 LGHNA and CDR2 YSLEER. The CDR3 is 13 amino acids.

This clonotype was recorded once. The chain has TRBV15 and TRBJ1-2, with 8 bases identical to TRBD1. The germline V gene encodes CDR1 LNHNV and CDR2 YYDKDF (reference sequence). V lost 3 bases to trimming and J lost 2 bases; unmatched junction nucleotides: 5. The CDR3 length is 15 residues. Here the CDR3 reads CATSSRRGQNYGYTF. The DNA for the CDR3 is TGTGCCACCAGCAGTCGCAGGGGGCAGAACTATGGCTACACCTTC.

The chain employs TRBV11-3 and TRBJ2-1; tentatively, D is TRBD1 or TRBD2 (6 bases each). CDR3 length: 16 residues. With 3 bases removed from V and 6 bases from J, the gap between germline ends came to 18 bases. Germline V gene lookup returns CDR1 SGHNT and CDR2 YENEEA. The CDR3 loop reads CASSFLDSRGVNEQFF. Written as DNA, the CDR3 is TGTGCCAGCAGCTTTCTGGACTCGAGGGGGGTCAATGAGCAGTTCTTC.

The chain links TRBV28 to TRBJ2-5, with D perhaps assigned TRBD1 or TRBD2 (5 bases each). Trimming stripped 4 bases from V and 4 bases from J, with 19 bases between. This CDR3 spans 16 amino acids. Germline V gene data show CDR1 as MDHEN and CDR2 as SYDVKM. CDR3 nucleotides: TGTGCCAGCAGTTCCGGCGCAAGAGGGGTTCGAGAGACCCAGTACTTC. It translates to CASSSGARGVRETQYF.

In DNA form, the CDR3 reads TGTGCCAGCAGTTTAGCGGGTGGCAAGTCCTATAATTCACCCCTCCACTTT. This sequence encodes CASSLAGGKSYNSPLHF. The chain employs TRBV27 and TRBJ1-6; D is unclear. Germline V gives CDR1 MNHEY, CDR2 SMNVEV (reference sequence). There are 17 residues in the CDR3. The V gene lost 2 bases and the J gene lost 1 base, with 12 bases spanning the gap.

This clonotype was picked up a small number of times. The chain carries TRBV20-1 and TRBJ1-1; weak D call: TRBD1 (6 bases). Germline loops: CDR1 DFQATT, CDR2 SNEGSKA (reference sequence). V was shortened by 3 bases and J by 3 bases, with 17 bases between the two germline ends. This CDR3 spans 15 amino acids. The CDR3 DNA reads TGCAGTGCTAGGTCGGGGGCGAGTAGTTACACTGAAGCTTTCTTT. It encodes CSARSGASSYTEAFF.